At least ten counts were recorded for the clone carrying this TCR beta chain. What it binds is not known. This specimen belongs to a study of metastatic and nonmetastatic thyroid tumors. Study as a whole: From malignant and benign thyroid patients, repertoires in blood and in tumor or nodule tissue were compared.

Study-level points and caveats: Compared with benign nodules, malignant thyroid tumors were reported to have significantly higher TCR beta diversity in both blood and tumor.

Patients had received no treatment of any kind before thyroid surgery. Per the authors' pipeline: Using the CDR3 differences seen across clinicopathological groups, the authors built a distant-metastasis classifier for papillary thyroid cancer, which was meant to discriminate distant-metastatic patients. Through MiXCR, TCRdb re-clonotyped the PCR reads. TCRdb, not the authors, supplied the V and J calls. The table lists around 41,000 clones, approximately 13% of them singletons. Trimming took off 8 bases at V and 3 bases at J, with 11 bases between the two ends. CDR3 length equals 12 residues. Germline CDR1 reads SGHVS; CDR2 reads FQNEAQ.

This chain connects TRBV7-8 to TRBJ2-7; either TRBD1 or TRBD2 may supply D (5 bases each). Sequenced: blood. This TCR was sampled from a female donor with papillary thyroid cancer or a benign thyroid nodule (not recorded which). Some clones in this sample may be carry-over from other donors' samples. CDR3 region: CASGDEYYEQYF. CDR3 DNA: TGTGCCAGCGGGGACGAGTACTACGAGCAGTACTTC.